Listed below are T cell receptor beta chains from one sample, sequenced in a study of control samples from healthy donors and cancer patients. Profiled with immunoSEQ multiplex PCR; TCRdb holds only in-frame clones, not every one. The profile shows some 100,000 clones, about 88% of them singletons. Sequenced sample: blood. These receptors came from a woman aged 50 to 60 in good health. The CDR3 runs from the conserved cysteine through the conserved F or W. The D gene is left open where the match is weak. The size field is filled for only some rows; it gives once, few, many or a size class.

TRBJ1-3 | TRBV9 | . | . | TGTGCCAGCAGCGTAGATGGTCGTCCTGGAAACACCATATATTTT | CASSVDGRPGNTIYF
TRBJ2-7 | TRBV5-1 | TRBD2 | . | TGCGCCAGCAGCTTGGGGACTAGCGCATCCTACGAGCAGTACTTC | CASSLGTSASYEQYF
TRBJ1-1 | TRBV19 | . | . | TGTGCCAGTAGTTTTCCTTCGGGGGGGATAACTGAAGCTTTCTTT | CASSFPSGGITEAFF
TRBJ1-5 | TRBV7-2 | . | few | TGTGCCAGCAGCCCGGACAGAAATCAGCCCCAGCATTTT | CASSPDRNQPQHF
TRBJ2-1 | TRBV4-3 | . | . | TGCGCCAGCAGCCAAGATGGAGCACGCGAGCAGTTCTTC | CASSQDGAREQFF
TRBJ2-3 | TRBV10-3 | . | . | TGTGCCATCAGTGAGGGGGCCGATAGAGATACGCAGTATTTT | CAISEGADRDTQYF
TRBJ1-1 | TRBV28 | TRBD1 | . | TGTGCCAGCAGCCGGACAGGGGGCGTGACTGAAGCTTTCTTT | CASSRTGGVTEAFF
TRBJ2-5 | TRBV7-7 | TRBD2 | few | TGTGCCAGCAGCACCCGGACTAGCGGGGGGGAGACCCAGTACTTC | CASSTRTSGGETQYF
TRBJ2-5 | TRBV18 | TRBD1 | . | TGTGCCAGCTCACCTGGACAGGGGGCAATGGAGACCCAGTACTTC | CASSPGQGAMETQYF
TRBJ2-5 | TRBV6-2/TRBV6-3 | . | . | TGTGCCAGCAGTTACATCGAGACCCAGTACTTC | CASSYIETQYF
TRBJ1-1 | TRBV5-1 | TRBD1 | once | TGCGCCAGCAGCGCCCAGGGGGTCAACACTGAAGCTTTCTTT | CASSAQGVNTEAFF
TRBJ2-1 | TRBV7-2 | TRBD2 | . | TGTGCCAGCAGCGGGACTAGCGGGGGCTACAATGAGCAGTTCTTC | CASSGTSGGYNEQFF
TRBJ2-7 | TRBV7-2 | . | . | TGTGCCAGCAGCTTAGGGGGGTCTTTGAGGGAGCAGTACTTC | CASSLGGSLREQYF
TRBJ1-6 | TRBV28 | . | few | TGTGCCAGCAAGGGAAATAATTCACCCCTCCACTTT | CASKGNNSPLHF